The following is a T cell receptor (beta chain) sequence with its context. Its target is not known. A read error may explain this, as a much larger clone is one base away. Described time point: persistent/refractory GD, antithyroid drugs over 5 years with positive TRAb. Extracted PBMC RNA gave rise to the TCR library. The germline CDR1 and CDR2 sequences are MDHEN and SYDVKM. The length of the CDR3 is 14 residues. These data belong to a study of regulatory T cells in long-lasting Graves disease. General study points: Patients with persistent disease shared 2,741 public clonotypes, outpacing the 900 to 1,000 shared by new patients.

Both iRepertoire HTBI primers and Arm-PCR of CDR3 regions were used to build the TCR beta libraries. In the original processing: Sequenced samples collectively carried some 60 TRBV and some 15 TRBJ segments. TCRdb called the multiplex PCR reads again in MiXCR, with one record for every CDR3 protein. In this record, the V and J calls reflect TCRdb's handling and not the investigators' own analysis. The sample contains 450,000 or so distinct CDR3 sequences, 22% of which appear only once. The sequencing used peripheral blood mononuclear cells (PBMCs), collected when the disease was refractory, from a patient treated with antithyroid drugs. The TCR comes from a female donor with Graves disease. The chain links TRBV28 to TRBJ2-7; either TRBD1 or TRBD2 may fit D (7 bases each). The CDR3 DNA follows: TGTGCCAGCAGCGGCAGGGGGGGGAAATACGAGCGGTACTTC. This codes for CASSGRGGKYERYF. The full variable domain, completed using reference TRBV28 and TRBJ2-7, is DVKVTQSSRYLVKRTGEKVFLECVQDMDHENMFWYRQDPGLGLRLIYFSYDVKMKEKGDIPEGYSVSREKKERFSLILESASTNQTSMYLCASSGRGGKYERYFGPGTRLTVT.